Sequencing of this T cell receptor beta chain was carried out in a study of T-cell reconstitution after alpha-beta-depleted transplantation in children. Overall study findings and caveats: Reportedly, alpha-beta T cells present about two months post-transplant originated from several hundred expanded clones of graft origin. Some patients showed high day-60 TCRbeta diversity, which derived from surviving recipient T cells and thymic progenitors.

For TCRbeta, the library was prepared with unique molecular identifiers. A single record per CDR3 protein comes from TCRdb applying MiXCR to the PCR reads. Of 670,000 or so distinct CDR3 sequences detected, around 12% appear once; the ten largest clones hold 0.79%. In its sample, this clonotype was seen many times. Its target is unknown. There are 12 residues in the CDR3. The V gene lost 3 bases and the J gene lost 7 bases, with 9 bases spanning the gap. Germline assignment: CDR1 LNHNV and CDR2 YYDKDF (reference sequence). The genes are TRBV15 and TRBJ1-1; D gene ambiguous. This receptor was taken from a girl aged 2 to 9 with congenital amegakaryocytic thrombocytopenia, due to receive a stem cell transplant. This sample comprised PBMCs, obtained before TCRalphabeta/CD19-depleted stem cell transplant. CDR3 sequence: CATSSTAVEAFF. CDR3 DNA: TGTGCCACCAGCAGCACAGCGGTTGAAGCTTTCTTT.